The rows below give T cell receptor beta chains drawn from one sample of a study of blood T cells in healthy people across ages. MiXCR, run by TCRdb on the 5' RACE reads, gives a single entry per CDR3 protein. The profile shows some 730,000 distinct CDR3 sequences, about a fifth of them singletons. Material: blood. These receptors were taken from a man between 65 and 80 years old in good health. Both conserved end residues are part of each CDR3. D genes are given only for firm matches. Not all rows give a size; the values are once, few, many and, for expanded clones, a class.

DNA,CDR3,size,V,D,J
TGTGCCAGCAGCTACGGGACTAGCGGGAGTACAGATACGCAGTATTTT,CASSYGTSGSTDTQYF,.,TRBV7-2,TRBD2,TRBJ2-3
TGTGCCATCAGTTTAAATGGGCACGAGCAGTACTTC,CAISLNGHEQYF,few,TRBV10-3,.,TRBJ2-7
TGTGCCAGCATTAGACAGGGGCGTCACGGCTACACCTTC,CASIRQGRHGYTF,few,TRBV6-4,TRBD1,TRBJ1-2
TGTGCCAGCAGTCCGGACGGCGGGCTTTCCCATGGCTACACCTTC,CASSPDGGLSHGYTF,.,TRBV12-3/TRBV12-4,.,TRBJ1-2
TGTGCCATCACCTCGACAGATCGCTATGGCTACACCTTC,CAITSTDRYGYTF,few,TRBV10-3,.,TRBJ1-2
TGTGCCAGCAGTTACTCGTTAACAGGACTACAAGAGACCCGGTACTTC,CASSYSLTGLQETRYF,.,TRBV6-5,.,TRBJ2-5
TGTGCCAGCAGCTTAGATAATACACAAGGACCTGGCTACACCTTC,CASSLDNTQGPGYTF,.,TRBV11-2,.,TRBJ1-2
TGTGCCAGCACGGGCTTCCGTTCGGAGACCCAGTACTTC,CASTGFRSETQYF,.,TRBV2,.,TRBJ2-5
TGCGCCAGCAGCGTGGGACAGGGGTTAACTGAAGCTTTCTTT,CASSVGQGLTEAFF,.,TRBV5-1,TRBD1,TRBJ1-1
TGTGCCAGCAGCCAAGGGACAGGGGCGAACACCGGGGAGCTGTTTTTT,CASSQGTGANTGELFF,.,TRBV14,TRBD1,TRBJ2-2
TGTGCCAGTTTCGCAGGGCCGTATGGCTACACCTTC,CASFAGPYGYTF,once,TRBV19,.,TRBJ1-2
TGTGCCAGCAGCCAAGGGACACGAGGCGCCAGGCGAGAGACCCAGTACTTC,CASSQGTRGARRETQYF,.,TRBV3-1,.,TRBJ2-5
TGTGCCAGCAGCCAAACGAACGGGAACACTGAAGCTTTCTTT,CASSQTNGNTEAFF,.,TRBV3-1,.,TRBJ1-1
TGTGCCAGCAGACGGGGGACTAAAGAAAAACTGTTTTTT,CASRRGTKEKLFF,.,TRBV6-6,.,TRBJ1-4
TGTGCCAGCAGCGTACTTGGACTAGCCCAAGAGACCCAGTACTTC,CASSVLGLAQETQYF,few,TRBV7-9,TRBD2,TRBJ2-5
TGTGCCAGCAGTTCGGCTTTTAGCAATCAGCCCCAGCATTTT,CASSSAFSNQPQHF,.,TRBV12-3/TRBV12-4,.,TRBJ1-5
TGTGCCAGCAGTGGGACTCTCAACAATGAGCAGTTCTTC,CASSGTLNNEQFF,once,TRBV28,.,TRBJ2-1
TGTGCCAGCACCATAACAGGGAACTCGGAGACCCAGTACTTC,CASTITGNSETQYF,.,TRBV11-2,.,TRBJ2-5
TGTGCCAGCAGCACCCAACTAGGGACCCAGTACTTC,CASSTQLGTQYF,few,TRBV12-3/TRBV12-4,.,TRBJ2-5
TGTGCCACCGGGACCTCCGCGTCCTACGAGCAGTACTTC,CATGTSASYEQYF,.,TRBV10-3,.,TRBJ2-7
TGCGCCAGCAGCTTGTTGGGAGGTCTCCAAGAGACCCAGTACTTC,CASSLLGGLQETQYF,few,TRBV5-1,.,TRBJ2-5
TGTGCCAACAGCCTCCCGAGAGATACGCAGTATTTT,CANSLPRDTQYF,.,TRBV12-3/TRBV12-4,.,TRBJ2-3
TGTGCCAGTCAGCGCGGGGGATCCTACAATGAGCAGTTCTTC,CASQRGGSYNEQFF,few,TRBV6-2/TRBV6-3,TRBD2,TRBJ2-1
TGTGCCAGCAGTAACGCGGGAGGGCCATACAATGAGCAGTTCTTC,CASSNAGGPYNEQFF,few,TRBV6-6,TRBD2,TRBJ2-1
TGCAGTCATACTAGCGTCGGAGAGACCCAGTACTTC,CSHTSVGETQYF,.,TRBV29-1,TRBD2,TRBJ2-5
TGTGCCAGCAGCCTTCAAGGACTCAACACAGATACGCAGTATTTT,CASSLQGLNTDTQYF,many,TRBV7-2,.,TRBJ2-3
TGCAGCGTTGGTAGTCTAGCGGGCTTTTACAATGAGCAGTTCTTC,CSVGSLAGFYNEQFF,.,TRBV29-1,TRBD2,TRBJ2-1
TGCGCCAGCACCAAACTGGAGGGCGGAAACACTGAAGCTTTCTTT,CASTKLEGGNTEAFF,.,TRBV5-1,.,TRBJ1-1
TGCAGCGTTGGGACCCGCTACACAGATACGCAGTATTTT,CSVGTRYTDTQYF,.,TRBV29-1,.,TRBJ2-3
TGTGCCAGCAGTCCGGACAGGGTTGCCCTAGATACGCAGTATTTT,CASSPDRVALDTQYF,.,TRBV12-3/TRBV12-4,TRBD1,TRBJ2-3
TGTGCCAGCAACTCGCGCGGGGTAGCTTGGAACAATGAGCAGTTCTTC,CASNSRGVAWNNEQFF,.,TRBV28,.,TRBJ2-1
TGCAGTGCTACTACCCCTAGCGTGGGGGAGTACTTC,CSATTPSVGEYF,few,TRBV20-1,.,TRBJ2-4
TGTGCCATCACGTTAGCAGGGTTTAACACTGAAGCTTTCTTT,CAITLAGFNTEAFF,few,TRBV10-3,.,TRBJ1-1
TGTGCCAGCAGGACTCTGGTCGATACGCAGTATTTT,CASRTLVDTQYF,.,TRBV6-2/TRBV6-3,.,TRBJ2-3
TGTGCCAGCTCACCGGTGATCAGCGCTGAAGAGACCCAGTACTTC,CASSPVISAEETQYF,.,TRBV18,.,TRBJ2-5
TGTGCCACCAGTGATTCTATGACAGGCCCCCCAGAGACCCAGTACTTC,CATSDSMTGPPETQYF,once,TRBV24-1,.,TRBJ2-5
TGTGCCAGCTCACCAAGGGAAATGATGAGCACAGATACGCAGTATTTT,CASSPREMMSTDTQYF,few,TRBV18,.,TRBJ2-3
TGCAGCGCCCCAAGCGACGGGACATCTTTCACCTATGGCTACACCTTC,CSAPSDGTSFTYGYTF,few,TRBV29-1,.,TRBJ1-2
TGTGCCAGCAGCTTTCTCGGCAGATCTAATGAAAAACTGTTTTTT,CASSFLGRSNEKLFF,.,TRBV7-9,.,TRBJ1-4
TGTGCCAGCAGTTACACAGGGGGATCTAACTATGGCTACACCTTC,CASSYTGGSNYGYTF,few,TRBV6-5,TRBD1,TRBJ1-2
TGTGCCAGCAACCCTGCGACAGGGAACACTGAAGCTTTCTTT,CASNPATGNTEAFF,.,TRBV7-9,.,TRBJ1-1
TGTGCCAGCAGCTCCTCCTCCAGGGGGCTGTTCTATGGCTACACCTTC,CASSSSSRGLFYGYTF,many,TRBV7-9,TRBD1,TRBJ1-2
TGTGCCAGCAGCTTAGTAGGGGGCAGGGTTGGACTAGCGATGTCCCAGTACTTC,CASSLVGGRVGLAMSQYF,few,TRBV7-2,TRBD2,TRBJ2-5
TGTGCCAGCACCGAAAGAGGCCTTAATGAGCAGTTCTTC,CASTERGLNEQFF,.,TRBV25-1,.,TRBJ2-1
TGTGCCAGTTCTCGGGACGGAACCTATGGCTACACCTTC,CASSRDGTYGYTF,few,TRBV18,.,TRBJ1-2